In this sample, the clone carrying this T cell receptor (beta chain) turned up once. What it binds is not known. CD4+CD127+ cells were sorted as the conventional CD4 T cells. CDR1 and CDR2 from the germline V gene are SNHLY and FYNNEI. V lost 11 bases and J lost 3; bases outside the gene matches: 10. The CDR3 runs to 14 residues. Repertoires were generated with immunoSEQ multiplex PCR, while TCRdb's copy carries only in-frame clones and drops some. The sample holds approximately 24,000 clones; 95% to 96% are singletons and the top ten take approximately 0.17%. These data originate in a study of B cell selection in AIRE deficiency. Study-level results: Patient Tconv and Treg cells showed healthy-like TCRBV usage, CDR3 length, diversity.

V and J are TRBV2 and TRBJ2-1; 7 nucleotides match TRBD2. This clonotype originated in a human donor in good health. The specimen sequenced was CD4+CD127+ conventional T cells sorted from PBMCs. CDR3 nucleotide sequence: TGTGCCTCCCGGGAGGTGACTAGCTACAATGAGCAGTTCTTC. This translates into CASREVTSYNEQFF.